One and the same sample provided the 30 T cell receptor beta chains below, sequenced in a study of blood T cell repertoires in COVID-19. This table comes from immunoSEQ multiplex PCR, and its TCRdb copy is limited to in-frame clones, with some not included. The profile shows 150,000 to 200,000 clones, 65% to 85% of them singletons. Source material: peripheral blood. The receptors stem from a woman aged 25 to 39 with acute or convalescent COVID-19.

This chain links TRBV5-1 with TRBJ2-1; 9 bases line up with TRBD2. Germline assignment: CDR1 SGHRS and CDR2 YFSETQ. The length of the CDR3 is 16 residues. V shed 3 bases, J shed 0 bases, and the junction held 4 bases outside the gene matches. CDR3: CASSSVSGSSYNEQFF. The CDR3 DNA sequence: TGCGCCAGCAGCTCGGTTAGCGGGAGCTCCTACAATGAGCAGTTCTTC.

This clone was seen only once. The chain couples TRBV5-6 to TRBJ1-1; D may be TRBD1 (6 bases). This CDR3 spans 12 amino acids. The V and J ends lost 2 bases and 8 bases respectively, with 10 bases between them. Germline CDR1 SGHDT, CDR2 YYEEEE. CDR3 amino acids: CASSLRTGEAFF. CDR3 nucleotide sequence: TGTGCCAGCAGCTTACGAACAGGGGAAGCTTTCTTT. The full variable domain, its missing parts supplied by reference TRBV5-6 and TRBJ1-1, is DAGVTQSPTHLIKTRGQQVTLRCSPKSGHDTVSWYQQALGQGPQFIFQYYEEEERQRGNFPDRFSGHQFPNYSSELNVNALLLGDSALYLCASSLRTGEAFFGQGTRLTVV.

This clone was recorded only once. The chain is built from TRBV19 and TRBJ1-5; D is possibly TRBD1 (5 bases). Trimming took off 6 bases at V and 0 bases at J, with 12 bases between the two ends. The germline gives CDR1 LNHDA, CDR2 SQIVND (reference sequence). The CDR3 runs to 15 residues. In nucleotides, the CDR3 is TGTGCCAGTAGGACAACAGGTTATAGCAATCAGCCCCAGCATTTT. It yields the protein CASRTTGYSNQPQHF.

The gene calls are TRBV19 and TRBJ2-1; TRBD2 might be the D (5 bases). Trimming took off 3 bases at V and 3 bases at J, with 9 bases between the two ends. Germline loops: CDR1 LNHDA, CDR2 SQIVND (reference sequence). CDR3 length equals 14 residues. The CDR3 reads CASSMGSDYNEQFF. CDR3 sequence (DNA): TGTGCCAGTAGTATGGGTAGCGACTACAATGAGCAGTTCTTC. Using reference TRBV19 and TRBJ2-1 for the parts outside the CDR3, the full variable domain is DGGITQSPKYLFRKEGQNVTLSCEQNLNHDAMYWYRQDPGQGLRLIYYSQIVNDFQKGDIAEGYSVSREKKESFPLTVTSAQKNPTAFYLCASSMGSDYNEQFFGPGTRLTVL.

A note on this clone: Other DNA sequences in this specimen translate into the identical CDR3. The chain combines TRBV4-2 with TRBJ1-2, with 11 bases matching TRBD1. The germline gives CDR1 LGHNA, CDR2 YNFKEQ. After removal of 4 bases from V and 3 bases from J, the junction contained 1 base not matched to a gene. The CDR3 is 14 residues long. In DNA form, the CDR3 reads TGTGCCAGCAGCCCGGGACAGGGGGACTATGGCTACACCTTC. It translates to CASSPGQGDYGYTF.

The V call is TRBV19, the J call TRBJ2-7, with 10 bases fitting TRBD1. V lost 6 bases, J lost 0 bases, and 5 bases stayed unmatched. The CDR3 runs 15 residues. Germline-derived CDR1 and CDR2 are LNHDA and SQIVND (reference sequence). CDR3 coding DNA: TGTGCCAGTAGGATCCGGGACAGGGGCTCCTACGAGCAGTACTTC. Translating it yields CASRIRDRGSYEQYF.

The chain employs TRBV24-1 and TRBJ1-1, with no clear D. The length of the CDR3 is 15 residues. V was pared by 3 bases and J by 7 bases, with 17 bases between. CDR1 and CDR2 (germline): KGHDR, SFDVKD. The CDR3 protein is CATSDVGGTMFEAFF. The DNA for the CDR3 is TGTGCCACCAGTGATGTAGGCGGAACTATGTTTGAAGCTTTCTTT.

This clone has only a few counts. The chain uses TRBV4-3 and TRBJ2-3; D is undetermined. Trimming pared 4 bases from V and 0 bases from J, leaving 11 bases between. The CDR3 extends over 15 amino acids. Germline loops: CDR1 LGHNA, CDR2 YSLEER. The CDR3 protein is CASSPGRRSTDTQYF. The CDR3 DNA reads as TGCGCCAGCAGCCCGGGTAGGAGAAGCACAGATACGCAGTATTTT.

The chain recombines TRBV7-9 with TRBJ1-4; 8 bases are shared with TRBD1. Trimming removed 5 bases from V and 8 bases from J; junction bases left unmatched: 10. The CDR3 consists of 15 residues. Germline assignment: CDR1 SEHNR and CDR2 FQNEAQ (reference sequence). The CDR3 DNA sequence: TGTGCCAGCAGCGGCTCGACAGGGGTGAGAGAAAAACTGTTTTTT. This sequence encodes CASSGSTGVREKLFF.

CDR3 nucleotide sequence: TGCGCCAGCAGCCAAGCTTCTAGATTCCGAGATACGCAGTATTTT. Translating it yields CASSQASRFRDTQYF. The chain recombines TRBV4-1 with TRBJ2-3, with no clear D. The germline CDR1 and CDR2 sequences are MGHRA and YSYEKL. This CDR3 has 15 residues. V lost 1 base to trimming and J lost 5 bases, with 13 bases between them.

This clone was detected only once. The chain links TRBV7-8 to TRBJ1-1; 9 nucleotides align to TRBD1. CDR1 is SGHVS, CDR2 FQNEAQ, per germline. The CDR3 totals 15 residues. The V gene end was trimmed by 1 base and the J gene end by 1 base; junction bases not matched to a gene: 1. CDR3 loop: CASSLEGQGNTEAFF. Here the CDR3 DNA reads TGTGCCAGCAGCTTAGAGGGACAGGGGAACACTGAAGCTTTCTTT. The full variable domain, its missing parts supplied by reference TRBV7-8 and TRBJ1-1, is GAGVSQSPRYKVAKRGQDVALRCDPISGHVSLFWYQQALGQGPEFLTYFQNEAQLDKSGLPSDRFFAERPEGSVSTLKIQRTQQEDSAVYLCASSLEGQGNTEAFFGQGTRLTVV.

The chain couples TRBV10-3 to TRBJ1-1, with 7 bases fitting TRBD1. CDR1 ENHRY and CDR2 SYGVKD come from the germline V gene. This CDR3 is 11 amino acids long. Losses at the gene ends were 6 bases for V and 8 bases for J; bases not matched to a gene: 3. The CDR3, as DNA: TGTGCCATCAGGGGGACAGACGAAGCTTTCTTT. Its protein product is CAIRGTDEAFF.

The chain links TRBV9 to TRBJ2-2; 7 positions match TRBD1. Germline V gene data show CDR1 as SGDLS and CDR2 as YYNGEE. This CDR3 spans 15 amino acids. V dropped 3 bases and J dropped 4; count of bases not matched to a gene: 6. The CDR3 protein is CASSGQGLFTGELFF. In DNA, the CDR3 is TGTGCCAGCAGCGGACAGGGTTTATTCACCGGGGAGCTGTTTTTT.

This clone appeared once. The CDR3 nucleotides read TGTGCCAGCAGCTTCGGGACTGGTCCCGCAGAGCAGTACTTC. Its protein product is CASSFGTGPAEQYF. This chain uses TRBV5-4 with TRBJ2-7; TRBD2 might be the D (6 bases). The CDR3 has 14 residues. Germline assignment: CDR1 SGHNT and CDR2 YYREEE (reference sequence). Trimming removed 2 bases at V and 7 bases at J, with 16 bases between. Together with reference TRBV5-4 and TRBJ2-7, the CDR3 gives the full variable domain: ETGVTQSPTHLIKTRGQQVTLRCSSQSGHNTVSWYQQALGQGPQFIFQYYREEENGRGNFPPRFSGLQFPNYSSELNVNALELDDSALYLCASSFGTGPAEQYFGPGTRLTVT.

The rearrangement links TRBV29-1 to TRBJ1-1, with 7 positions matching TRBD1. The CDR3 extends over 13 amino acids. V lost 6 bases, J lost 6 bases, and 10 bases stayed unmatched. CDR1 and CDR2 (germline): SQVTM, ANQGSEA. DNA of the CDR3: TGCAGCGTAGGATACAGGGGAAGGCCTGAAGCTTTCTTT. It specifies CSVGYRGRPEAFF. Full variable domain (rest looked up from reference TRBV29-1 and TRBJ1-1): SAVISQKPSRDICQRGTSLTIQCQVDSQVTMMFWYRQQPGQSLTLIATANQGSEATYESGFVIDKFPISRPNLTFSTLTVSNMSPEDSSIYLCSVGYRGRPEAFFGQGTRLTVV.

V gene TRBV7-9 combines with J gene TRBJ2-2, with D uncertain. V lost 5 bases to trimming and J lost 4 bases, with 14 bases between them. This CDR3 is built from 15 residues. Germline V gene sequence: CDR1 SEHNR, CDR2 FQNEAQ (reference sequence). Here the CDR3 DNA reads TGTGCCAGCAGCCCCGCGGCCGTACTCACCGGGGAGCTGTTTTTT. Translating it yields CASSPAAVLTGELFF.

The chain joins TRBV29-1 to TRBJ2-5, with TRBD2 identical over 14 bases. Trimming cost V 5 bases and J 2 bases; bases outside gene matches: 7. CDR3 length equals 16 residues. Germline V gene sequence: CDR1 SQVTM, CDR2 ANQGSEA. The CDR3 sequence is CSVFGLAGGSQETQYF. CDR3 sequence (DNA): TGCAGCGTTTTTGGACTAGCGGGGGGATCACAAGAGACCCAGTACTTC.

The chain links TRBV27 to TRBJ1-1, with TRBD1 identical over 8 bases. The V and J ends lost 5 bases and 4 bases, in that order; junction bases with no gene match: 21. Germline V gives CDR1 MNHEY, CDR2 SMNVEV (reference sequence). The CDR3 spans 19 residues. The CDR3 protein is CASSANYPLDRGLSTEAFF. The CDR3 DNA reads as TGTGCCAGCAGTGCCAATTATCCCCTAGACAGGGGTTTGAGCACTGAAGCTTTCTTT.

This chain links TRBV7-9 with TRBJ2-1, with 13 bases lining up with TRBD2. Germline loops: CDR1 SEHNR, CDR2 FQNEAQ (reference sequence). This CDR3 comprises 15 residues. Unmatched junction bases numbered 0, after V lost 1 base and J lost 6 bases. The CDR3 DNA sequence: TGTGCCAGCAGCTTAGGGACTAGCGGGAGCAATGAGCAGTTCTTC. Protein product: CASSLGTSGSNEQFF.

This chain links TRBV6-5 with TRBJ1-1; D is unresolved. V lost 6 bases and J lost 1, with 9 bases in between. CDR1 is MNHEY and CDR2 is SVGAGI in the germline V gene. The CDR3 length is 13 residues. The CDR3 DNA reads as TGTGCCAGCAGCGAGGGCGCGAACACTGAAGCTTTCTTT. Protein: CASSEGANTEAFF.

The chain is built from TRBV7-3 and TRBJ1-6; a weak D match, TRBD1 (5 bases). The CDR3 totals 16 residues. V lost 4 bases and J lost 5, with 15 bases in between. Looked up from germline, CDR1 is SGHTA and CDR2 is FQGTGA. CDR3: CASSSTGGWNNSPLHF. The CDR3, as DNA: TGTGCCAGCAGCTCCACTGGGGGGTGGAATAATTCACCCCTCCACTTT.

The rearrangement uses TRBV7-9 and TRBJ2-4, with D possibly TRBD1 on 6 matching bases. Germline loops: CDR1 SEHNR, CDR2 FQNEAQ (reference sequence). V lost 3 bases to trimming and J lost 7 bases, with 10 bases between them. This CDR3 is 13 amino acids long. The CDR3 loop reads CASSFGQPNIQYF. The CDR3 DNA follows: TGTGCCAGCAGCTTCGGACAGCCGAACATTCAGTACTTC.

The CDR3 DNA reads as TGTGCCAGCAGTTCTACCTGGAACACTGAAGCTTTCTTT. Its translation: CASSSTWNTEAFF. The genes are TRBV6-5 and TRBJ1-1, with unresolved D. Germline values: CDR1 MNHEY, CDR2 SVGAGI. This CDR3 spans 13 amino acids. Deletions cut 4 bases from V and 1 base from J, with 7 bases between.

This clone has only one observation. The V call is TRBV4-3, the J call TRBJ1-4; 9 bases map to TRBD1. The CDR3 has 15 residues. The V gene's germline CDR1 is LGHNA and CDR2 YSLEER. Trimming at V came to 1 base and at J to 4 bases, leaving 1 base not matched to a gene. The CDR3, as DNA: TGCGCCAGCAGCCAAGGACAGGGGGGTAATGAAAAACTGTTTTTT. Translation: CASSQGQGGNEKLFF.

The chain is built from TRBV7-8 and TRBJ1-5; 10 bases fit TRBD1. Looked up from germline, CDR1 is SGHVS and CDR2 is FQNEAQ. The CDR3 is 16 amino acids. Trimming cost V 5 bases and J 8 bases; bases outside gene matches: 12. The CDR3 nucleotides are TGTGCCAGCAGCCGAGGACAGGGGACAGGGGTAGAGCCCCAGCATTTT. Its translation: CASSRGQGTGVEPQHF. The whole variable domain, remainder taken from reference TRBV7-8 and TRBJ1-5, is GAGVSQSPRYKVAKRGQDVALRCDPISGHVSLFWYQQALGQGPEFLTYFQNEAQLDKSGLPSDRFFAERPEGSVSTLKIQRTQQEDSAVYLCASSRGQGTGVEPQHFGDGTRLSIL.

The chain links TRBV7-2 to TRBJ2-1, with TRBD2 identical over 9 bases. The CDR3 has 15 residues. Germline V gene data show CDR1 as SGHTA and CDR2 as FQGNSA. Trimming took 6 bases from V and 6 from J; bases not matched to a gene: 9. The CDR3 sequence is CASRSGTSPFNEQFF. CDR3 coding DNA: TGTGCCAGCAGGTCCGGGACTAGCCCCTTCAATGAGCAGTTCTTC. Variable domain in full (rest from reference TRBV7-2 and TRBJ2-1): GAGVSQSPSNKVTEKGKDVELRCDPISGHTALYWYRQSLGQGLEFLIYFQGNSAPDKSGLPSDRFSAERTGGSVSTLTIQRTQQEDSAVYLCASRSGTSPFNEQFFGPGTRLTVL.

This chain joins TRBV10-1 and TRBJ2-5; 8 positions match TRBD2. Trimming cost V 0 bases and J 3 bases; bases outside gene matches: 0. This CDR3 contains 14 residues. Per the germline V gene, CDR1 is WNHNN and CDR2 is SYGVQD (reference sequence). CDR3 nucleotide sequence: TGCGCCAGCAGTGAGTCAGCGGGGGAAGAGACCCAGTACTTC. This encodes CASSESAGEETQYF.

This clone was found many times. The V gene is TRBV28, the J gene TRBJ1-6; maybe TRBD1 (6 bases). This CDR3 comprises 13 residues. V shed 6 bases and J shed 9 bases, with 12 bases lying between them. Germline V lookup: CDR1 MDHEN, CDR2 SYDVKM. The CDR3 is CASRQGASSPLHF. The CDR3 DNA follows: TGTGCCAGCAGACAGGGAGCAAGTTCACCCCTCCACTTT.

The chain employs TRBV12-3 or TRBV12-4 and TRBJ1-1; D is perhaps TRBD1 (5 bases). This CDR3 contains 13 residues. V was shortened by 6 bases and J by 4 bases, with 12 bases between the two germline ends. The CDR3 loop is CASRITGRTEAFF. As DNA, the CDR3 is TGTGCCAGCAGGATTACAGGACGCACTGAAGCTTTCTTT.

This clone has just a few counts. The rearrangement uses TRBV5-1 and TRBJ1-6; possible D gene TRBD1, 5 bases. Between the trimmed V and J ends, which lost 0 bases and 6 bases, there was a span of 7 bases. This CDR3 comprises 14 residues. Germline V CDR1 and CDR2: SGHRS, YFSETQ. The CDR3 is CASSLGDSNSPLHF. CDR3 bases: TGCGCCAGCAGCTTGGGTGACAGTAATTCACCCCTCCACTTT.